One sample yielded the 20 T cell receptor beta chains listed below, sequenced in a study of T cell responses to AZD1222 COVID-19 vaccine. Generated by immunoSEQ multiplex PCR, the TCRdb table keeps only in-frame clones and is missing some. The sample holds some 180,000 clones; roughly 94% are singletons and the top ten take around 1.5%. Sequences were derived from peripheral blood, sampled 28 days after the second AZD1222 dose. The receptors here all came from an adult who received the AZD1222 COVID-19 vaccine.

CDR3 protein: CSARADRDAYF. CDR3 nucleotides: TGCAGTGCTAGAGCCGACAGGGATGCGTACTTC. The genes are TRBV20-1 and TRBJ2-7; TRBD1 matches 7 bases. Germline assignment: CDR1 DFQATT and CDR2 SNEGSKA (reference sequence). The CDR3 extends over 11 amino acids. The junction had 6 bases not matched to a gene; V was cut back by 1 base and J by 12 bases.

The gene calls are TRBV2 and TRBJ2-3; tentatively, D is TRBD1 or TRBD2 (6 bases each). Trimming left V 6 bases short and J 2 bases short, with 12 bases between. The germline CDR1 and CDR2 sequences are SNHLY and FYNNEI. This CDR3 is 14 amino acids long. The CDR3 protein is CASSGGGFTDTQYF. CDR3 bases: TGTGCCAGCAGCGGAGGGGGTTTCACAGATACGCAGTATTTT.

For the CDR3, the DNA is TGTGCCAGCAGCCAAGAACGACAGCAAGAGACCCAGTACTTC. Translated: CASSQERQQETQYF. The chain employs TRBV4-2 and TRBJ2-5; maybe TRBD1 (5 bases). The CDR3 is 14 residues long. Germline V gene sequence: CDR1 LGHNA, CDR2 YNFKEQ. Trimming stripped 0 bases from V and 2 bases from J, with 7 bases between.

As for this clone: One end of the junction is discordant with germline, which a read error may explain. This chain links TRBV18 with TRBJ2-7; 12 bases line up with TRBD1. This CDR3 is built from 16 residues. Germline CDR1 is KGHSH and CDR2 is LQKENI. CDR3 amino acids: CASSPPGQGAAYEQYF. DNA of the CDR3: TGTGCCAGCTCGCCACCGGGACAGGGGGCAGCGTACGAGCAGTACTTC.

The V gene is TRBV2, the J gene TRBJ1-1; a possible D gene is TRBD1 (6 bases). Germline lookup yields CDR1 SNHLY and CDR2 FYNNEI. This CDR3 spans 15 amino acids. Trimming pared 0 bases from V and 4 bases from J, leaving 12 bases between. CDR3 DNA sequence: TGTGCCAGCAGTGAAGCGAGGGGGTTGAGCACTGAAGCTTTCTTT. This encodes CASSEARGLSTEAFF. Drawing the rest from reference TRBV2 and TRBJ1-1, the complete variable domain is EPEVTQTPSHQVTQMGQEVILRCVPISNHLYFYWYRQILGQKVEFLVSFYNNEISEKSEIFDDQFSVERPDGSNFTLKIRSTKLEDSAMYFCASSEARGLSTEAFFGQGTRLTVV.

V usage is TRBV28 and J usage is TRBJ1-1; no clear D. Trimming stripped 4 bases from V and 8 bases from J, with 8 bases between. Germline values: CDR1 MDHEN, CDR2 SYDVKM. This CDR3 contains 11 residues. In DNA form, the CDR3 reads TGTGCCAGCAGTTCCATGGGCGAAGCTTTCTTT. Translated: CASSSMGEAFF.

The genes are TRBV2 and TRBJ1-6; D not certain. The CDR3 extends over 14 amino acids. Germline assignment: CDR1 SNHLY and CDR2 FYNNEI. V lost 9 bases, J lost 7 bases, and 16 bases lay in between. CDR3 loop: CASDEARGNSPLHF. Here the CDR3 DNA reads TGTGCCAGTGACGAGGCCCGAGGCAATTCACCCCTCCACTTT.

The chain employs TRBV7-6 and TRBJ1-2, with D perhaps matching TRBD1 (5 bases). Germline V lookup: CDR1 SGHVS, CDR2 FNYEAQ. The CDR3 has 13 residues. The ends were cut back, 4 bases at V and 4 bases at J, with 10 bases in the middle. This CDR3 reads CASSSGGAYGYTF. CDR3 DNA: TGTGCCAGCAGCTCTGGGGGAGCCTATGGCTACACCTTC.

The V gene is TRBV6-5, the J gene TRBJ1-2; D unresolved. Germline assignment: CDR1 MNHEY and CDR2 SVGAGI. The CDR3 is 12 residues long. Trimming left V 4 bases short and J 7 bases short, with 10 bases between. CDR3 sequence: CASSSNNGGYTF. The CDR3 DNA sequence: TGTGCCAGCAGTTCCAATAATGGTGGCTACACCTTC.

V is TRBV9 and J is TRBJ2-7; 9 nucleotides align to TRBD1. The ends lost 3 bases at V and 2 bases at J; junction bases unmatched: 0. This CDR3 comprises 13 residues. CDR1 and CDR2 from the germline V gene are SGDLS and YYNGEE. The CDR3 bases are TGTGCCAGCAGCGGACAGGGGGCCTACGAGCAGTACTTC. It specifies CASSGQGAYEQYF. Filled out from reference TRBV9 and TRBJ2-7, the complete variable domain reads DSGVTQTPKHLITATGQRVTLRCSPRSGDLSVYWYQQSLDQGLQFLIQYYNGEERAKGNILERFSAQQFPDLHSELNLSSLELGDSALYFCASSGQGAYEQYFGPGTRLTVT.

V and J are TRBV2 and TRBJ1-2; a possible D gene is TRBD1 (6 bases). The CDR3 is 15 residues long. Germline CDR1 SNHLY, CDR2 FYNNEI. Trimming took off 7 bases at V and 0 bases at J, with 15 bases between the two ends. DNA of the CDR3: TGTGCCAGCAAAAGGACAGTAAGAGCTAACTATGGCTACACCTTC. It encodes CASKRTVRANYGYTF.

This clone was counted a few times. The CDR3 is CASSQGIGPNTEAFF. The CDR3, as DNA: TGTGCCAGCAGCCAAGGTATAGGGCCGAACACTGAAGCTTTCTTT. The chain has TRBV3-1 (or the pseudogene TRBV3-2) and TRBJ1-1; D not resolved. V lost 1 base, J lost 1 base, and 10 bases lay in between. Germline assignment: CDR1 LGHDT and CDR2 YNNKEL (reference sequence). This CDR3 region has 15 residues.

This chain connects TRBV25-1 to TRBJ1-2; tentatively, D is TRBD1 (6 bases). From germline, CDR1 is MGHDK and CDR2 SYGVNS. V lost 0 bases to trimming and J lost 4 bases, with 12 bases between them. The CDR3 totals 15 residues. Written as DNA, the CDR3 is TGTGCCAGCAGTGAATATGCTGGAGGGGGCTATGGCTACACCTTC. Encoded protein: CASSEYAGGGYGYTF.

The CDR3 DNA follows: TGTGCCAGCAGTACCGGGACCCCCAGAGGAAACACCATATATTTT. Translation gives CASSTGTPRGNTIYF. This chain connects TRBV6-4 to TRBJ1-3; D is perhaps TRBD1 (5 bases). This CDR3 region has 15 residues. Trimming pared 5 bases from V and 4 bases from J, leaving 15 bases between. The germline gives CDR1 MRHNA, CDR2 SNTAGT.

The rearrangement links TRBV6-5 to TRBJ2-2, with 11 bases that match TRBD2. Germline CDR1 and CDR2: MNHEY and SVGAGI. Losses at the gene ends were 7 bases for V and 7 bases for J; bases not matched to a gene: 5. The CDR3 runs to 14 residues. The CDR3 nucleotides read TGTGCCAGCACCCTAGCGGGAGGCTTCGGGGAGCTGTTTTTT. It specifies CASTLAGGFGELFF.

The chain employs TRBV29-1 and TRBJ2-2; a weak D match, TRBD1 (5 bases). Trimming removed 6 bases from V and 0 bases from J, with 8 bases in between. CDR1 and CDR2 from the germline V gene are SQVTM and ANQGSEA. CDR3 size: 13 residues. This CDR3 is CSVDSPNTGELFF. As DNA, the CDR3 is TGCAGCGTCGACAGTCCGAACACCGGGGAGCTGTTTTTT.

The chain carries TRBV3-1 (or the pseudogene TRBV3-2) and TRBJ2-7; D is unclear. CDR3 length equals 14 residues. Trimming took 4 bases from V and 3 from J, leaving 13 bases between them. Germline CDR1 is LGHDT and CDR2 is YNNKEL (reference sequence). CDR3 DNA sequence: TGTGCCAGCAGCCGAATGTTCAGCCACTACGAGCAGTACTTC. Its protein product is CASSRMFSHYEQYF.

This chain joins TRBV28 and TRBJ2-3; no clear D. Germline loops: CDR1 MDHEN, CDR2 SYDVKM. Trimming took 6 bases from V and 0 from J, leaving 13 bases between them. CDR3 length: 15 residues. Here the CDR3 reads CASSLIAPSTDTQYF. DNA of the CDR3: TGTGCCAGCAGCCTCATAGCCCCTAGCACAGATACGCAGTATTTT. The whole variable domain, remainder taken from reference TRBV28 and TRBJ2-3, is DVKVTQSSRYLVKRTGEKVFLECVQDMDHENMFWYRQDPGLGLRLIYFSYDVKMKEKGDIPEGYSVSREKKERFSLILESASTNQTSMYLCASSLIAPSTDTQYFGPGTRLTVL.

V gene TRBV4-1 combines with J gene TRBJ2-2; D is uncertain. V was clipped by 6 bases and J by 4 bases, with 9 bases between them. CDR1 and CDR2 (germline): MGHRA, YSYEKL. The CDR3 runs to 13 residues. The CDR3 nucleotides read TGCGCCAGCAGTGGCAGGACCACCGGGGAGCTGTTTTTT. This encodes CASSGRTTGELFF.

V is TRBV28 and J is TRBJ1-2; D not certain. Germline-derived CDR1 and CDR2 are MDHEN and SYDVKM. Trimming removed 6 bases at V and 5 bases at J, with 13 bases between. This CDR3 region has 13 residues. The CDR3: CASSSPREYGYTF. DNA for the CDR3: TGTGCCAGCAGCTCCCCCCGGGAATATGGCTACACCTTC.